This T cell receptor beta chain was recovered during a study of blood T cell repertoires in COVID-19. At the level of the study: Specimens from acute and convalescent COVID-19 originated in the United States, Italy and Spain.

How the authors handled the data: Reference gene primer amplification yielded estimated nucleated cell counts. Libraries were prepared by immunoSEQ multiplex PCR; TCRdb keeps only in-frame clonotypes and omits some of them. V and J calls and clone size follow that table, whereas D and trimming were derived from the DNA. The data contain about 190,000 clones, 70% to 85% of them seen just once; the ten biggest clones take up 13%. Trimming removed 6 bases at V and 5 bases at J, with 13 bases between. The CDR3 covers 13 residues. The V and J genes are TRBV12-3 or TRBV12-4 and TRBJ2-5; a weak D match, TRBD2 (5 bases). This TCR came from a man aged 50 to 60 who had recovered from COVID-19. The sample comprised peripheral blood. DNA for the CDR3: TGTGCCAGCAGCTCCCTTCGGGGTGAGACCCAGTACTTC. It translates to CASSSLRGETQYF.